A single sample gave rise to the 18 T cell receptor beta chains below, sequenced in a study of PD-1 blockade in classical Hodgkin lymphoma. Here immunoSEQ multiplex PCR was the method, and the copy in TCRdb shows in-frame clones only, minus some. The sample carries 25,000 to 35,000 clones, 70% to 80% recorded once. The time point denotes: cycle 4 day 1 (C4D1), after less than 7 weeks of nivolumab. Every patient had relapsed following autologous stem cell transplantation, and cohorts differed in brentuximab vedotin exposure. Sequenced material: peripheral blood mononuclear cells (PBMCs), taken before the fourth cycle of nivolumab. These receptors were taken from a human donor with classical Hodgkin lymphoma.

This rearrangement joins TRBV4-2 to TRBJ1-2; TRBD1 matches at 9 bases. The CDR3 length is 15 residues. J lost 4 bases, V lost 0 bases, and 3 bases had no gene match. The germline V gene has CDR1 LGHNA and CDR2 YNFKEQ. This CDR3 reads CASSQETGGLYGYTF. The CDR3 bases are TGTGCCAGCAGCCAAGAAACAGGGGGCCTCTATGGCTACACCTTC.

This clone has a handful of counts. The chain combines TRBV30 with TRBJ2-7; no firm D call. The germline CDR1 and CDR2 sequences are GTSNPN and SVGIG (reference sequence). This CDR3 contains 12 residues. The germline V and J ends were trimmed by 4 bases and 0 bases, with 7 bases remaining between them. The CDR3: CAWTVSSYEQYF. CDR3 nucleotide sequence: TGTGCCTGGACTGTAAGCTCCTACGAGCAGTACTTC.

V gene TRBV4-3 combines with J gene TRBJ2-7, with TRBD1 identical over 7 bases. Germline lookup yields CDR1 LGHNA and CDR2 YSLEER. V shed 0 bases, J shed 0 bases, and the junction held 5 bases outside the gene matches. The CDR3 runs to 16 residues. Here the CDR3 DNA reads TGCGCCAGCAGCCAAGACTTCAGGGGGAGCTCCTACGAGCAGTACTTC. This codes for CASSQDFRGSSYEQYF.

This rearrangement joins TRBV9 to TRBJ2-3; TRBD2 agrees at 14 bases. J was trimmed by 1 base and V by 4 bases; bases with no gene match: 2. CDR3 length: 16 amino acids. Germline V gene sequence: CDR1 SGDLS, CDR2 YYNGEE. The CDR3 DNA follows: TGTGCCAGCAGCATGGGACTAGCGGGAGGCACAGATACGCAGTATTTT. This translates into CASSMGLAGGTDTQYF.

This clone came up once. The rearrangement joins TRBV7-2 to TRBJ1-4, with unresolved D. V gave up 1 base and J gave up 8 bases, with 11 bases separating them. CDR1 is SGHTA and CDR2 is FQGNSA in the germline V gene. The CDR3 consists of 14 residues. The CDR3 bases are TGTGCCAGCAGCTTAGGGTCGTCGGAGGAAAAACTGTTTTTT. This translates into CASSLGSSEEKLFF.

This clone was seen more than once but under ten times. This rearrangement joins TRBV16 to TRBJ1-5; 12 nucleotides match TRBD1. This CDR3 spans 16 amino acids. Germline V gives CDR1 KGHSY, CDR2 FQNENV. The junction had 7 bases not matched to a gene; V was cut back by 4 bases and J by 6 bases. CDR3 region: CASSRTGQGATQPQHF. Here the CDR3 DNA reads TGTGCCAGCAGCCGGACGGGACAGGGGGCAACTCAGCCCCAGCATTTT.

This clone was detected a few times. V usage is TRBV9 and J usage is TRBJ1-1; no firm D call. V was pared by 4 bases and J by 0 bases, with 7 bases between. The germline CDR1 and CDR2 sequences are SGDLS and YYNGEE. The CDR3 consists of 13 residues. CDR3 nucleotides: TGTGCCAGCAGCCTGACGGTGAACACTGAAGCTTTCTTT. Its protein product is CASSLTVNTEAFF.

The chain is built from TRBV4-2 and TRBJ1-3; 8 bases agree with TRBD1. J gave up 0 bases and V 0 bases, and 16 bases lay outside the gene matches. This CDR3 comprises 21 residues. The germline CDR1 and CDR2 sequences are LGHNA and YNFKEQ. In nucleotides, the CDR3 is TGTGCCAGCAGCCAAGAAATAGTGGCAGGGGGCCGACTAAGCTCTGGAAACACCATATATTTT. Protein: CASSQEIVAGGRLSSGNTIYF.

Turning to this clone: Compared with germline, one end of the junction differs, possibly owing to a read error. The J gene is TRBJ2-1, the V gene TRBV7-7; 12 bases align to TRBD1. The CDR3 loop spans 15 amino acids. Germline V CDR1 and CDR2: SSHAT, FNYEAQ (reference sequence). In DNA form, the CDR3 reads TGTGCTAGCAGCTTTGGGGACAGGGGGCTGATGGCGCAGTTCTTC. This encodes CASSFGDRGLMAQFF. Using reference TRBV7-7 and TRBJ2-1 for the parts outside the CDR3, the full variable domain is GAGVSQSPRYKVTKRGQDVTLRCDPISSHATLYWYQQALGQGPEFLTYFNYEAQPDKSGLPSDRFSAERPEGSISTLTIQRTEQRDSAMYRCASSFGDRGLMAQFFGPGTRLTVL.

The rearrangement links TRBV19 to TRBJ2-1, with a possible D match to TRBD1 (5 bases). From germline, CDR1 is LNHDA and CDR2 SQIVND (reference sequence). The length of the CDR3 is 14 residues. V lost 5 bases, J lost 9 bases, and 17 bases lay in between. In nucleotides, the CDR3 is TGTGCCAGTAGTTTGACAGATTTCTCGAGTGAGCAGTTCTTC. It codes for CASSLTDFSSEQFF.

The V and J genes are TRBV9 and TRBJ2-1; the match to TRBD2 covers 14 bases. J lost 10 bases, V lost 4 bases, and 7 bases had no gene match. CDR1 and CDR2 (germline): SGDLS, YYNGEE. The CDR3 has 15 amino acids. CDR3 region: CASSRGTSGSSEQFF. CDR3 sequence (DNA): TGTGCCAGCAGCCGGGGGACTAGCGGGAGTAGCGAGCAGTTCTTC.

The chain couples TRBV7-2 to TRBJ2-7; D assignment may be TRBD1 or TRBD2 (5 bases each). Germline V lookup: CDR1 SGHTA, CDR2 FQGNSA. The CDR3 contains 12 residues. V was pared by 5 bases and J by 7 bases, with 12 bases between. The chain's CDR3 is CASSPGLLEQYF. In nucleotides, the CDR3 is TGTGCCAGCAGCCCGGGGCTGCTGGAGCAGTACTTC.

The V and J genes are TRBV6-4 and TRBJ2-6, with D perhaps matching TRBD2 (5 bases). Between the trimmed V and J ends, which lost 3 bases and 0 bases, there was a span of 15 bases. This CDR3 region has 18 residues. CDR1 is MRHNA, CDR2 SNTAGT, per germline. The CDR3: CASSEWETSFSGANVLTF. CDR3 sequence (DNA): TGTGCCAGCAGTGAATGGGAGACCTCTTTCTCTGGGGCCAACGTCCTGACTTTC.

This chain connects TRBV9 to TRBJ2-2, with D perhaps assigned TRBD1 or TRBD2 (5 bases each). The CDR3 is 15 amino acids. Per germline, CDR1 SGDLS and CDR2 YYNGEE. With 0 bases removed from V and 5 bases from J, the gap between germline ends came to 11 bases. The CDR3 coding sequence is TGTGCCAGCAGCGTAGAGGGGACCGAGACCGGGGAGCTGTTTTTT. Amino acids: CASSVEGTETGELFF.

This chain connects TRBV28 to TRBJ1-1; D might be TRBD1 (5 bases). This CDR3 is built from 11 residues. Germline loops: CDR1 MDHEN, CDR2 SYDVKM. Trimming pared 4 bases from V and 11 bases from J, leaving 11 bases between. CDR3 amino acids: CASSWGRRAFF. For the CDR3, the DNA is TGTGCCAGCAGTTGGGGCAGGCGGGCTTTCTTT.

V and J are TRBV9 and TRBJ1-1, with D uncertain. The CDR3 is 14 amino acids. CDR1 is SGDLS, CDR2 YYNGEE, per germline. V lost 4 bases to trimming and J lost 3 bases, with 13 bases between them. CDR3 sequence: CASSPAWADTEAFF. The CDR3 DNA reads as TGTGCCAGCAGCCCCGCCTGGGCGGACACTGAAGCTTTCTTT. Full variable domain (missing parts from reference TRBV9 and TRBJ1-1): DSGVTQTPKHLITATGQRVTLRCSPRSGDLSVYWYQQSLDQGLQFLIQYYNGEERAKGNILERFSAQQFPDLHSELNLSSLELGDSALYFCASSPAWADTEAFFGQGTRLTVV.

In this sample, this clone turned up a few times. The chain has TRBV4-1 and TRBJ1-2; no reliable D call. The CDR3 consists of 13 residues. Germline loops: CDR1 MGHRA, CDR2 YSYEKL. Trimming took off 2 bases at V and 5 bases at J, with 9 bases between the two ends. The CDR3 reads CASSQTRVYGYTF. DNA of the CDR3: TGCGCCAGCAGCCAAACCCGGGTATATGGCTACACCTTC.

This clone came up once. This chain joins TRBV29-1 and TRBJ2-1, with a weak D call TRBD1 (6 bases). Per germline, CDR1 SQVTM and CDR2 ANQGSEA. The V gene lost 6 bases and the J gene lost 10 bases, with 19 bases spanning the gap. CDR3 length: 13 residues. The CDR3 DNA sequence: TGCAGCGTGCCCGGGACAATCGTATTAGAGCAGTTCTTC. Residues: CSVPGTIVLEQFF.